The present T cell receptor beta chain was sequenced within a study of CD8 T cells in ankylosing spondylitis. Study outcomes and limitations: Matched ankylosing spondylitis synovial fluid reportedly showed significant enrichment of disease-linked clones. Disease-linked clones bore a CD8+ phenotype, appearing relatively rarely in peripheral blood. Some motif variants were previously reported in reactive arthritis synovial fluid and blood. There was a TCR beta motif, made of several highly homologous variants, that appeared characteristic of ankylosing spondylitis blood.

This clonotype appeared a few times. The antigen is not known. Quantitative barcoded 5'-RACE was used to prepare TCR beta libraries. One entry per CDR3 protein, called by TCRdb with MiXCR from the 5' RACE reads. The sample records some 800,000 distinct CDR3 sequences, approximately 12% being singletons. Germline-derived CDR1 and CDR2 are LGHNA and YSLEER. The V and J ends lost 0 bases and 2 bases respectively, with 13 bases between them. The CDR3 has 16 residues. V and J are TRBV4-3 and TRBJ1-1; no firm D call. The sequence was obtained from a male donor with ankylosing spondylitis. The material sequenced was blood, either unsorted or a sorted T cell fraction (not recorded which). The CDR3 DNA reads TGCGCCAGCAGCCAAGATGTACGCGGGTACAACACTGAAGCTTTCTTT. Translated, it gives CASSQDVRGYNTEAFF.